This TCR beta chain was recovered during a study of blood T cell repertoires in COVID-19. Trimming left V 0 bases short and J 3 bases short, with 10 bases between. The CDR3 totals 14 residues. CDR1 SGHNT and CDR2 YYREEE come from the germline V gene (reference sequence). Here immunoSEQ multiplex PCR was the method, and the copy in TCRdb shows in-frame clones only, minus some. The data hold under 200,000 clones, with approximately 87% observed a single time. Sequencing used peripheral blood. The chain has TRBV5-4 and TRBJ2-7; weak D call: TRBD1 (6 bases). The clonotype originates from a woman aged 60-75 years with COVID-19, enrolled during active disease. CDR3 region: CASSLGGGYYEQYF. The CDR3 region has the DNA TGTGCCAGCAGCTTGGGAGGGGGATACTACGAGCAGTACTTC.